One TCR beta chain is described in this entry. These data come from a study of blood T cell repertoires in COVID-19. Study summary: The origin of the acute and convalescent COVID-19 samples was the United States, Italy and Spain. PBMCs, B-cell-depleted T cells, or T cells were the source of the cDNA or gDNA that made up the material.

Seattle patients were enrolled during active infection and followed longitudinally. Source study methods: Amplified reference gene primers provided the basis for estimating nucleated cell counts. Assay: immunoSEQ multiplex PCR; the TCRdb copy retains only in-frame clones and omits some. From that table come the V and J calls and clone size; the DNA was used to work out D and trimming. The sample yields 150,000 to 200,000 clones, about four fifths seen once. The receptor's source is an elderly woman with COVID-19, enrolled during active disease. Specimen: peripheral blood.

The CDR3 is CASSFLYSYEQYF. Written as DNA, the CDR3 is TGTGCCAGCAGTTTTCTGTACAGCTACGAGCAGTACTTC. The V and J genes are TRBV28 and TRBJ2-7, with D unclear. Trimming took 3 bases from V and 3 from J, leaving 9 bases between them. From germline, CDR1 is MDHEN and CDR2 SYDVKM. The length of the CDR3 is 13 residues. Filled out from reference TRBV28 and TRBJ2-7, the complete variable domain reads DVKVTQSSRYLVKRTGEKVFLECVQDMDHENMFWYRQDPGLGLRLIYFSYDVKMKEKGDIPEGYSVSREKKERFSLILESASTNQTSMYLCASSFLYSYEQYFGPGTRLTVT.